This T cell receptor beta chain was retrieved from a study of Ad26.COV2.S vaccination and SARS-CoV-2 variants. General study points: Total T cell responses, in the TCR breadth and depth analyses, may have been underestimated. Vaccinees displayed broader spike-specific TCR repertoires than placebo recipients.

CDR1 is SSHAT and CDR2 is FNYEAQ in the germline V gene (reference sequence). The CDR3 loop spans 15 amino acids. V was clipped by 4 bases and J by 4 bases; unmatched bases: 4. Some clones are missing from TCRdb's copy, which holds only in-frame ones; the method was immunoSEQ multiplex PCR. The sample shows 300,000 to 400,000 clones, approximately 84% of them seen only once. Note on this clone: The antigen is undetermined.

Noted treatment: about 20 received Ad26.COV2.S at low or high dose, single or two shots; about 5 received placebo; per-sample allocation not given. Specimen acquisition occurred on day 63 following the initial vaccine or placebo injection. An Ad26 vector that expressed Wuhan-strain SARS-CoV-2 spike constituted the vaccine. This sequence was found in a person between 18 and 59 years old who received the Ad26.COV2.S COVID-19 vaccine or a placebo. The chain employs TRBV7-7 and TRBJ2-1; 10 nucleotides agree with TRBD2. The sequenced sample was peripheral blood, obtained in a trial of Ad26.COV2.S vaccine versus placebo. The CDR3 here is CASSSGTSVYNEQFF. The CDR3 bases are TGTGCCAGCAGCTCGGGGACTAGCGTTTACAATGAGCAGTTCTTC.